The clone carrying this TCR beta chain was found a few times. Antigen specificity is unknown. This specimen belongs to a study of T cell repertoires in cytomegalovirus infection. Study summary: Selection of CMV epitopes for the study included recently identified HLA-C-restricted and well-studied HLA-B-restricted ones.

In germline, CDR1 is SEHNR, CDR2 FQNEAQ (reference sequence). The CDR3 has 14 residues. Unmatched junction bases numbered 10, after V lost 7 bases and J lost 8 bases. From the reads, TCRdb called clonotypes with MiXCR, one entry per CDR3 protein. The sample carries fewer than 1,000,000 distinct CDR3 sequences, 30% to 40% recorded once. General study points: HLA-C-restricted TCR beta clonotypes specific for CMV led the ex vivo response.

Here the sequenced sample was cultured CD8+ T cells from PBMCs, taken from culture after CMV antigen stimulation. The sequence was obtained from a human donor in good health (CMV status not recorded). Some clones in this sample may be carry-over from other donors' samples. V and J are TRBV7-9 and TRBJ2-1, with TRBD2 matching over 8 bases. CDR3 nucleotides: TGTGCCAGCAAAGGCGGGGGGCCAAGGGATGAGCAGTTCTTC. This translates into CASKGGGPRDEQFF.